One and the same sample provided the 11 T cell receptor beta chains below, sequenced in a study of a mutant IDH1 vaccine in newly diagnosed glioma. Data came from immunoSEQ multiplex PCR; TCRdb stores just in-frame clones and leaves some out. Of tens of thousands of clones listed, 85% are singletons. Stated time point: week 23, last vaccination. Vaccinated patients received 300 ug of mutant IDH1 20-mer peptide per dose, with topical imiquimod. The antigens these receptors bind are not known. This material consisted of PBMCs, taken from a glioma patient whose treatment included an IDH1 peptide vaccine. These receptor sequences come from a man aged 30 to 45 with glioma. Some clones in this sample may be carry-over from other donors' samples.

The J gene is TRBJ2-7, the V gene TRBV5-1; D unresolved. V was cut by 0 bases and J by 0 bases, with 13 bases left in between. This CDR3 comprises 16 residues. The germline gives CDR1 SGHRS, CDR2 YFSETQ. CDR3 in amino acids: CASSLVGSSSSYEQYF. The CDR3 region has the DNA TGCGCCAGCAGCTTGGTGGGCTCTTCGAGCTCCTACGAGCAGTACTTC.

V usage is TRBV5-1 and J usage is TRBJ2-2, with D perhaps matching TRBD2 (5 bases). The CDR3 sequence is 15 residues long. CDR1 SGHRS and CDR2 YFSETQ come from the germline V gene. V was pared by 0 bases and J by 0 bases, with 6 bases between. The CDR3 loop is CASSLGLPNTGELFF. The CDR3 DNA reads TGCGCCAGCAGCTTGGGACTACCGAACACCGGGGAGCTGTTTTTT.

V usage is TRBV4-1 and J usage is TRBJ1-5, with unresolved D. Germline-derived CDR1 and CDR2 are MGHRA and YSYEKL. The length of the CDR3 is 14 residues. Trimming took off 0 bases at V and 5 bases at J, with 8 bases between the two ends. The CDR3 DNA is TGCGCCAGCAGCCAAGAGGCAGGCGATCAGCCCCAGCATTTT. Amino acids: CASSQEAGDQPQHF.

CDR3 in amino acids: CASSFTPSEQYF. CDR3 bases: TGTGCCAGCAGTTTCACGCCCAGCGAGCAGTACTTC. This sequence joins TRBV2 and TRBJ2-7; no firm D call. The germline CDR1 and CDR2 sequences are SNHLY and FYNNEI. CDR3 length: 12 amino acids. The V gene lost 5 bases and the J gene lost 6 bases, with 11 bases spanning the gap.

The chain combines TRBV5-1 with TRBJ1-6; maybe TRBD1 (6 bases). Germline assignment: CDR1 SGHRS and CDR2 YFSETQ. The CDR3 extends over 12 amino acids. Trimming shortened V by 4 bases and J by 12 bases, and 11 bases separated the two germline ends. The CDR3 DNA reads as TGCGCCAGCAGCCCACAGGGTTTACCCCTCCACTTT. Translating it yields CASSPQGLPLHF.

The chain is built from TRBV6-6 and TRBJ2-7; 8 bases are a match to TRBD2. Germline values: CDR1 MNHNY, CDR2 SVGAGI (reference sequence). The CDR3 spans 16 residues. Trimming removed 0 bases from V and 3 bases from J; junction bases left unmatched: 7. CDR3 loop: CASSYSRSGGRYEQYF. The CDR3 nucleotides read TGTGCCAGCAGTTACTCGCGAAGCGGGGGCCGCTACGAGCAGTACTTC.

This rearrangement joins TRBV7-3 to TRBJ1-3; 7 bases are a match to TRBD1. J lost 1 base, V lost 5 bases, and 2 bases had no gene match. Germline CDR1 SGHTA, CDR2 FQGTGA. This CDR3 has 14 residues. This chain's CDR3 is CASSKTGSGNTIYF. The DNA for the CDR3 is TGTGCCAGCAGCAAGACAGGGTCTGGAAACACCATATATTTT.

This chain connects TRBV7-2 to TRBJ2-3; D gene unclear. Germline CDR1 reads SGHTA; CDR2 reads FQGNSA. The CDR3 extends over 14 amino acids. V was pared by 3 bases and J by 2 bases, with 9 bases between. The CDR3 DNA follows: TGTGCCAGCAGCTTCCAGACCGTCACAGATACGCAGTATTTT. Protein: CASSFQTVTDTQYF.

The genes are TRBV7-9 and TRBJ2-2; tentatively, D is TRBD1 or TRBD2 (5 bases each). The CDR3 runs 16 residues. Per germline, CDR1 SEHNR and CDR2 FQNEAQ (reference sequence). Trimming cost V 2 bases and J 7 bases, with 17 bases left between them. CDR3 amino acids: CASSLSFLRDGGELFF. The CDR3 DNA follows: TGTGCCAGCAGCTTATCGTTCTTACGGGACGGCGGGGAGCTGTTTTTT.

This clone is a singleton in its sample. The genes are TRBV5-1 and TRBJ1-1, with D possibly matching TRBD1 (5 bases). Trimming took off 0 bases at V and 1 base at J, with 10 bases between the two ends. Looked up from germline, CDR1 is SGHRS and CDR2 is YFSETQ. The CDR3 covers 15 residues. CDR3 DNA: TGCGCCAGCAGCTTGGTTGGGACGCCGAACACTGAAGCTTTCTTT. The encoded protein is CASSLVGTPNTEAFF.

The CDR3: CASRPTGVNSPLHF. CDR3 in DNA: TGCGCCAGCAGACCCACAGGGGTCAATTCACCCCTCCACTTT. J is TRBJ1-6 and V is TRBV4-1; TRBD1 agrees at 7 bases. Germline lookup yields CDR1 MGHRA and CDR2 YSYEKL. The V segment lost 6 bases and the J segment 7 bases; nucleotides outside the gene matches: 6. The CDR3 covers 14 residues.